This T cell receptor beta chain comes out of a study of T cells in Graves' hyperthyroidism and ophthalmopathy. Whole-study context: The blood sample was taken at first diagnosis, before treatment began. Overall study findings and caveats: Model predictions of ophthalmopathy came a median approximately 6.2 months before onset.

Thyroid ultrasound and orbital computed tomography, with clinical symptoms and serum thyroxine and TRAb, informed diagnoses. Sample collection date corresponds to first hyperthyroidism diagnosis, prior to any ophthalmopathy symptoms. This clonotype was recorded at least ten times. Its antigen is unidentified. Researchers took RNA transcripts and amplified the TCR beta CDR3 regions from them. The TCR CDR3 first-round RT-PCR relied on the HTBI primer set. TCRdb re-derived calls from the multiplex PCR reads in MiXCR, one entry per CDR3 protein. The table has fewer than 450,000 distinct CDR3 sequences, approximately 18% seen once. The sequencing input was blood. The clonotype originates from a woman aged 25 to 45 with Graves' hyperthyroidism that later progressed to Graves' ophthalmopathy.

The CDR3 loop reads CSAYSGSQETQYF. DNA of the CDR3: TGCAGTGCTTATAGCGGAAGTCAAGAGACCCAGTACTTC. The genes are TRBV20-1 and TRBJ2-5; TRBD2 is a possible D gene (6 bases). This CDR3 contains 13 residues. V was cut by 5 bases and J by 2 bases, with 12 bases left in between. CDR1 DFQATT and CDR2 SNEGSKA come from the germline V gene (reference sequence).